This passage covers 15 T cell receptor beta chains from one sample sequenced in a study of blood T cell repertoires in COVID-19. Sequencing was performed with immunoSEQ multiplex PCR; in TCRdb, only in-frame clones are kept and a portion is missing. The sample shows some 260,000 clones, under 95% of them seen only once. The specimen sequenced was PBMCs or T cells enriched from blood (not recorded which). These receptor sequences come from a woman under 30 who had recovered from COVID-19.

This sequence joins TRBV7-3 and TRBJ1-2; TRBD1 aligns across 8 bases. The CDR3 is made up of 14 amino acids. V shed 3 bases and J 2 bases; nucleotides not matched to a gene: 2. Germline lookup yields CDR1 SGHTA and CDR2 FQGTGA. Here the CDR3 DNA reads TGTGCCAGCAGCTTGTCAGGGGGCAACTATGGCTACACCTTC. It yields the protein CASSLSGGNYGYTF.

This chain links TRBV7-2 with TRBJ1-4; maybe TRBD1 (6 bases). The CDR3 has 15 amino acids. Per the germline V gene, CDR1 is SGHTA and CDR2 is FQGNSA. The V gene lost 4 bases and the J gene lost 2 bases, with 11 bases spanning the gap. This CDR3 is CASSSRRGTNEKLFF. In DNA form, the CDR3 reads TGTGCCAGCAGCTCGCGTAGGGGGACTAATGAAAAACTGTTTTTT.

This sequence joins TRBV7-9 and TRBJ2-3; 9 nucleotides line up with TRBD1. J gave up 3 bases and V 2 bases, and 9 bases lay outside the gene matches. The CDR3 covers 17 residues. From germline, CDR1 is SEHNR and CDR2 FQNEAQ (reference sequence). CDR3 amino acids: CASSLYLGQGVTDTQYF. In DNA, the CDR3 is TGTGCCAGCAGCTTATACCTGGGACAGGGAGTGACAGATACGCAGTATTTT. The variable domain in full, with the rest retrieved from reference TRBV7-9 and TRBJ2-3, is DTGVSQNPRHKITKRGQNVTFRCDPISEHNRLYWYRQTLGQGPEFLTYFQNEAQLEKSRLLSDRFSAERPKGSFSTLEIQRTEQGDSAMYLCASSLYLGQGVTDTQYFGPGTRLTVL.

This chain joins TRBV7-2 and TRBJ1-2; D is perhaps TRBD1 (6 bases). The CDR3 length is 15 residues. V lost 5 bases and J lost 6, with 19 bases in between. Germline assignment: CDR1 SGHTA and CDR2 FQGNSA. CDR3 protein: CASSKQQGFVHGYTF. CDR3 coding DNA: TGTGCCAGCAGCAAACAACAGGGTTTTGTGCATGGCTACACCTTC.

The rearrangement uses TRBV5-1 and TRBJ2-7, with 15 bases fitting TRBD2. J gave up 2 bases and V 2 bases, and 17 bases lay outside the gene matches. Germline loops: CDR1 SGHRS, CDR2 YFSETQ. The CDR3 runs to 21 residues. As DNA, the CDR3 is TGCGCCAGCAGCTTTCGTCCGTGGGGCCAGAGGACTAGCGGGAGGGCCTACGAGCAGTACTTC. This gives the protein CASSFRPWGQRTSGRAYEQYF. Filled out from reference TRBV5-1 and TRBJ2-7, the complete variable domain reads KAGVTQTPRYLIKTRGQQVTLSCSPISGHRSVSWYQQTPGQGLQFLFEYFSETQRNKGNFPGRFSGRQFSNSRSEMNVSTLELGDSALYLCASSFRPWGQRTSGRAYEQYFGPGTRLTVT.

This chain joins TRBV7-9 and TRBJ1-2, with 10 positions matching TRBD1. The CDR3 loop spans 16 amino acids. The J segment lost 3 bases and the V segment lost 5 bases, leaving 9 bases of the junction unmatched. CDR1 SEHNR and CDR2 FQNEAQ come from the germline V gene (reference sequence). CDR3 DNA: TGTGCCAGCAGCCCCAGGACAGGGGGGATTCACTATGGCTACACCTTC. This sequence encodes CASSPRTGGIHYGYTF. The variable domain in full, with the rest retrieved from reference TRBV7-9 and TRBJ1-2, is DTGVSQNPRHKITKRGQNVTFRCDPISEHNRLYWYRQTLGQGPEFLTYFQNEAQLEKSRLLSDRFSAERPKGSFSTLEIQRTEQGDSAMYLCASSPRTGGIHYGYTFGSGTRLTVV.

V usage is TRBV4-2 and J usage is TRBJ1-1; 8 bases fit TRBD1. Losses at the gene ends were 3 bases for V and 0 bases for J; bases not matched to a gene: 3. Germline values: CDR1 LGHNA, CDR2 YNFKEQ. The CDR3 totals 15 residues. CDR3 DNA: TGTGCCAGCAGCCAGTTGACAGGGGTGAACACTGAAGCTTTCTTT. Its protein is CASSQLTGVNTEAFF.

The CDR3 bases are TGTGCCAGCAGCTTAGGGTTAGCCACCACCGGGGAGCTGTTTTTT. It yields the protein CASSLGLATTGELFF. This chain uses TRBV7-8 with TRBJ2-2; D remains ambiguous. Trimming shortened V by 1 base and J by 4 bases, and 10 bases separated the two germline ends. CDR1 SGHVS and CDR2 FQNEAQ come from the germline V gene. This CDR3 region has 15 residues. The full variable domain, in which reference TRBV7-8 and TRBJ2-2 provide the parts outside the CDR3, is GAGVSQSPRYKVAKRGQDVALRCDPISGHVSLFWYQQALGQGPEFLTYFQNEAQLDKSGLPSDRFFAERPEGSVSTLKIQRTQQEDSAVYLCASSLGLATTGELFFGEGSRLTVL.

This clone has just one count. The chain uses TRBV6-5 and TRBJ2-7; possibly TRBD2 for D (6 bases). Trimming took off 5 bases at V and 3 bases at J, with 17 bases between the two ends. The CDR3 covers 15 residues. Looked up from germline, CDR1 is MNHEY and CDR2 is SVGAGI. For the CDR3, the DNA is TGTGCCAGCAGTCCCGCTCTAGCGACTGGCTACGAGCAGTACTTC. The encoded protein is CASSPALATGYEQYF.

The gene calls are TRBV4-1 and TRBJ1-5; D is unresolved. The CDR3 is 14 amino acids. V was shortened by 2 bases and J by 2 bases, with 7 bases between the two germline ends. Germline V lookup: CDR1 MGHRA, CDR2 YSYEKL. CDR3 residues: CASSQQPGNQPQHF. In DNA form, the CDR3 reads TGCGCCAGCAGCCAACAACCGGGCAATCAGCCCCAGCATTTT.

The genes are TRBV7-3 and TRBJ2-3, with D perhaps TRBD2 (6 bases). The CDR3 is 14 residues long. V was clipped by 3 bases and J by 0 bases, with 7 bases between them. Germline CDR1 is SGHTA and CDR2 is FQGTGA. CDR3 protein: CASSFGSSTDTQYF. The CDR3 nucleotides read TGTGCCAGCAGCTTCGGGAGTAGCACAGATACGCAGTATTTT.

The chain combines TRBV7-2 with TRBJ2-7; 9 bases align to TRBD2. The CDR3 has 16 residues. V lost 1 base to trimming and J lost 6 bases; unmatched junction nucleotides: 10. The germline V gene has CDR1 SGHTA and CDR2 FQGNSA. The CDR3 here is CASSLVGGGEGFEQYF. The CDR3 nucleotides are TGTGCCAGCAGCTTAGTCGGCGGGGGGGAGGGTTTCGAGCAGTACTTC. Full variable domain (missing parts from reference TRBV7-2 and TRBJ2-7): GAGVSQSPSNKVTEKGKDVELRCDPISGHTALYWYRQSLGQGLEFLIYFQGNSAPDKSGLPSDRFSAERTGGSVSTLTIQRTQQEDSAVYLCASSLVGGGEGFEQYFGPGTRLTVT.

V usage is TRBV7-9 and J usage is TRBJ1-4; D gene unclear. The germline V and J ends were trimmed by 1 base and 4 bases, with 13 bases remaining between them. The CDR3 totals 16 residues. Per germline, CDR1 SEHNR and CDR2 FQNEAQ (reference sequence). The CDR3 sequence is CASSLGGRRGNEKLFF. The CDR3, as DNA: TGTGCCAGCAGCTTAGGAGGTCGCAGAGGTAATGAAAAACTGTTTTTT.

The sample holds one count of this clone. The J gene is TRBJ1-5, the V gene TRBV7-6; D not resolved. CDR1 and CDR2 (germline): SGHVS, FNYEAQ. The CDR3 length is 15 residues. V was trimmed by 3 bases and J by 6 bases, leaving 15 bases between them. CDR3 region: CASSLISGVSQPQHF. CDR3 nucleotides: TGTGCCAGCAGCTTGATCTCCGGGGTCAGTCAGCCCCAGCATTTT. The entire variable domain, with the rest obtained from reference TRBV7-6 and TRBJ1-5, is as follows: GAGVSQSPRYKVTKRGQDVALRCDPISGHVSLYWYRQALGQGPEFLTYFNYEAQQDKSGLPNDRFSAERPEGSISTLTIQRTEQRDSAMYRCASSLISGVSQPQHFGDGTRLSIL.

CDR3 nucleotide sequence: TGTGCCAGCAGTTATCTCGGGACAGCCTATGGCTACACCTTC. It yields the protein CASSYLGTAYGYTF. The rearrangement links TRBV7-2 to TRBJ1-2; TRBD1 agrees at 7 bases. This CDR3 is built from 14 residues. The ends lost 6 bases at V and 4 bases at J; junction bases unmatched: 8. Germline V gene data show CDR1 as SGHTA and CDR2 as FQGNSA.